This TCR beta chain comes out of a study of cytomegalovirus exposure and HLA in healthy donors. Per germline, CDR1 MGHRA and CDR2 YSYEKL. J was trimmed by 1 base and V by 0 bases; bases with no gene match: 2. The CDR3 extends over 16 amino acids. Both 60 Vbeta primers and 13 Jbeta primers went into the PCR. TCRdb's table, derived via immunoSEQ multiplex PCR, lists solely in-frame clones and lacks some. The sample includes 100,000 to 150,000 clones, over 60% seen only once; the top ten take over 0.9%. This sequence joins TRBV4-1 and TRBJ2-5; 10 positions match TRBD2. Sequencing was done on a sample of PBMCs. The sequence was collected from a human donor in good health. CDR3 coding DNA: TGCGCCAGCAGCCAAGATGGACTAGCGGCCCAAGAGACCCAGTACTTC. It translates to CASSQDGLAAQETQYF.